This T cell receptor beta chain was obtained from a study of blood T cell repertoires in COVID-19. Study as a whole: Samples taken during acute and convalescent COVID-19 were collected in the United States, Italy and Spain.

Germline CDR1 reads SGHVS; CDR2 reads FQNEAQ. This CDR3 is built from 15 residues. The table came from immunoSEQ multiplex PCR; TCRdb's copy has only in-frame clones and leaves some out. Counted here are about 150,000 clones, 87% occurring once; the ten biggest clones make up roughly 6.6%. A note on this clone: The junction differs from germline at one of its ends, possibly a read error.

The sequenced sample was peripheral blood. The TCR comes from a man older than 75 with acute or convalescent COVID-19. The chain has TRBV7-8 and TRBJ2-2; 12 bases agree with TRBD2. The CDR3 DNA sequence: TGTGCCAGCAGCCTAGCGGGGGGGAGTACCGGGGAGCTGTTTTTT. It encodes CASSLAGGSTGELFF.